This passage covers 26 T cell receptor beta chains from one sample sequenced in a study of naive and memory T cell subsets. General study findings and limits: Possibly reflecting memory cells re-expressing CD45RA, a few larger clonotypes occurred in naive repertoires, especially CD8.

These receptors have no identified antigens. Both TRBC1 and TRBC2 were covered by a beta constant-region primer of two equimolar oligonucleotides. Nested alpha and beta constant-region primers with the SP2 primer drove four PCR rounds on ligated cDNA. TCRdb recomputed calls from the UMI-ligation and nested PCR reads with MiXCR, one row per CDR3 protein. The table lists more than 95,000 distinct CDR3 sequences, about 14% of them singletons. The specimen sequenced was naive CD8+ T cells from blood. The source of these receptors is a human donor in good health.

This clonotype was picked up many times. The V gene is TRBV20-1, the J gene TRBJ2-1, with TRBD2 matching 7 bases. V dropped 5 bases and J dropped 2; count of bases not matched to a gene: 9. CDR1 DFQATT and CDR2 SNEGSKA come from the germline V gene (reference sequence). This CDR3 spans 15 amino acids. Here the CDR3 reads CSAGRAGSPYNEQFF. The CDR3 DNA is TGCAGTGCTGGGAGGGCAGGGTCCCCCTACAATGAGCAGTTCTTC.

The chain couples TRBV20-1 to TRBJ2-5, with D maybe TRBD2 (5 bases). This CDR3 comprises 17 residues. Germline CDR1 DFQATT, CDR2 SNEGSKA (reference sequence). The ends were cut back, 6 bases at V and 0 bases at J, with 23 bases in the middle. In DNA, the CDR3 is TGCAGTGCGGACTCGCTTAGCGCTGACCGCGACCAAGAGACCCAGTACTTC. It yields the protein CSADSLSADRDQETQYF.

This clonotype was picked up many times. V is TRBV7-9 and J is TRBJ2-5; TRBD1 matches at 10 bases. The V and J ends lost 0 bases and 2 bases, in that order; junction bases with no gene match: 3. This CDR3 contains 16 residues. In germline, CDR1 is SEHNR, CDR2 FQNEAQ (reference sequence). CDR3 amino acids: CASSLAGQGEQETQYF. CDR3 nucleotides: TGTGCCAGCAGCTTAGCCGGACAGGGGGAACAAGAGACCCAGTACTTC.

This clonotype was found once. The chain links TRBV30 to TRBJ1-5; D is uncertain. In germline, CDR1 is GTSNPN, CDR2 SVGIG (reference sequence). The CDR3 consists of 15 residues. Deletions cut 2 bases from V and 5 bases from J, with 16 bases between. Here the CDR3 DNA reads TGTGCCTGGAGTCTGGGCACGGGTGGCTATCAGCCCCAGCATTTT. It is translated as CAWSLGTGGYQPQHF. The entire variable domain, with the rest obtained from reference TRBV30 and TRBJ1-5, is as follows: SQTIHQWPATLVQPVGSPLSLECTVEGTSNPNLYWYRQAAGRGLQLLFYSVGIGQISSEVPQNLSASRPQDRQFILSSKKLLLSDSGFYLCAWSLGTGGYQPQHFGDGTRLSIL.

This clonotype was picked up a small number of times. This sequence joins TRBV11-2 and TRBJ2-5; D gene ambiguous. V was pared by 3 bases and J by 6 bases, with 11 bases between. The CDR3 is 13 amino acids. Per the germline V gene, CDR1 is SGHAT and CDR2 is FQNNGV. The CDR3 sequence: CASSLWASQTQYF. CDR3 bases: TGTGCCAGCAGCTTGTGGGCGAGCCAGACCCAGTACTTC.

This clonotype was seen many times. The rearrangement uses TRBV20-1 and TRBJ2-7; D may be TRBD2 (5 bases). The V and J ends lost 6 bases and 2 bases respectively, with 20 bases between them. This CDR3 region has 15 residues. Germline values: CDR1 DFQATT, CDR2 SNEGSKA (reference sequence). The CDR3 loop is CSAARSQRTPYEQYF. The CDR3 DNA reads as TGCAGTGCCGCACGGTCCCAGCGGACCCCCTACGAGCAGTACTTC.

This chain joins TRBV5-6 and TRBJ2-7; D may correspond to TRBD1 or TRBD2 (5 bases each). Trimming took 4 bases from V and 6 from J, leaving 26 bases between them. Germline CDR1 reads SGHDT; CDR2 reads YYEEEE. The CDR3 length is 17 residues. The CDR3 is CASSQLGVGTSGPEQYF. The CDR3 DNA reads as TGTGCCAGCAGCCAATTGGGGGTGGGGACGTCGGGTCCCGAGCAGTACTTC.

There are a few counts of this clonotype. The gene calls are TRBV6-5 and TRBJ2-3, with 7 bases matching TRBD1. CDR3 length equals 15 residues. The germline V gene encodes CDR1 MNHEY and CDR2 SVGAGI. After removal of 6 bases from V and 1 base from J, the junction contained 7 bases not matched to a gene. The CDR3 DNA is TGTGCCAGCAGCCAGGGACAGTCGGGCACAGATACGCAGTATTTT. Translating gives CASSQGQSGTDTQYF.

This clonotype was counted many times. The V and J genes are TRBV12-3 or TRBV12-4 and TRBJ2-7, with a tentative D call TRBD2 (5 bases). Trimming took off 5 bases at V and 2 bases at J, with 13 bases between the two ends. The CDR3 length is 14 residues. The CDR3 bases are TGTGCCAGCAGTCTCGGACTTCTCACCTACGAGCAGTACTTC. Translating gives CASSLGLLTYEQYF.

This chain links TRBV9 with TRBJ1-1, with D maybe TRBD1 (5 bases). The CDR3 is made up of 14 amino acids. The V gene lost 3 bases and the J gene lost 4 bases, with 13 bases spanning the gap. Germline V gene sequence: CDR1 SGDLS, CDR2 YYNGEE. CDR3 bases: TGTGCCAGCAGCGAGCAGGGTTCCGGCACTGAAGCTTTCTTT. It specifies CASSEQGSGTEAFF.

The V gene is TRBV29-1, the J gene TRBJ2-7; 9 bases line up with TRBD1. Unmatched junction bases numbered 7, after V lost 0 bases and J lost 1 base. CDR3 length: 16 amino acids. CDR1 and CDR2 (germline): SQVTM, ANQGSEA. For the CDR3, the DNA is TGCAGCGTTGAAGACACGGACAGGGGCCGGTCCTACGAGCAGTACTTC. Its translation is CSVEDTDRGRSYEQYF.

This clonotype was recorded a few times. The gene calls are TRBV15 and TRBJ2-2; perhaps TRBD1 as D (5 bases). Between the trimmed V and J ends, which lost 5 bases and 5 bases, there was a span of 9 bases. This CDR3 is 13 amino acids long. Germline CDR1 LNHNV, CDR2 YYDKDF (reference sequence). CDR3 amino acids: CATSSDSTGELFF. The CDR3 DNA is TGTGCCACCAGCTCCGACAGTACCGGGGAGCTGTTTTTT.

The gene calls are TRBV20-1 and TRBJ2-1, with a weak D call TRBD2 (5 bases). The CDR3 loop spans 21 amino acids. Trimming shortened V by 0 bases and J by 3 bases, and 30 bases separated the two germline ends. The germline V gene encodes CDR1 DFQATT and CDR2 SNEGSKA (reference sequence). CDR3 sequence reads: CSARDQRILGTRLAFYNEQFF. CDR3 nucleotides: TGCAGTGCTAGAGATCAGAGAATCCTGGGAACCAGGCTAGCCTTCTACAATGAGCAGTTCTTC.

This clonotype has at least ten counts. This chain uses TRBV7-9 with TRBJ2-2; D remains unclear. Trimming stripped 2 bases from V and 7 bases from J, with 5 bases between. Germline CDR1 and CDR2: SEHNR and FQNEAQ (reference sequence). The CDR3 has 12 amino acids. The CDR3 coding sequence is TGTGCCAGCAGCTTAAGTGGCGGGGAGCTGTTTTTT. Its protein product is CASSLSGGELFF.

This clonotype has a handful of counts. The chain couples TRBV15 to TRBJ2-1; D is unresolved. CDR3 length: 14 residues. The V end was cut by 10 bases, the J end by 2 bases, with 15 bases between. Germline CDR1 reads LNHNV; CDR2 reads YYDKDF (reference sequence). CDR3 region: CAISPIGPYNEQFF. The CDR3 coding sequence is TGTGCCATCTCACCCATAGGTCCCTACAATGAGCAGTTCTTC.

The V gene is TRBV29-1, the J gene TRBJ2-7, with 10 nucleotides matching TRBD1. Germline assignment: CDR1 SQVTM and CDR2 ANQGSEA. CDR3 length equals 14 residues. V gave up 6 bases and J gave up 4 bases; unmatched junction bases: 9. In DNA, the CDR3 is TGCAGCGTAGCTGGGGACAGGGGATTATACGAGCAGTACTTC. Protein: CSVAGDRGLYEQYF.

Here the CDR3 reads CASSATPVGIYGEQYF. In DNA form, the CDR3 reads TGTGCCAGCAGCGCGACGCCGGTAGGGATCTACGGCGAGCAGTACTTC. The rearrangement links TRBV7-9 to TRBJ2-7; D uncertain. Trimming pared 5 bases from V and 6 bases from J, leaving 23 bases between. There are 16 residues in the CDR3. CDR1 is SEHNR, CDR2 FQNEAQ, per germline (reference sequence).

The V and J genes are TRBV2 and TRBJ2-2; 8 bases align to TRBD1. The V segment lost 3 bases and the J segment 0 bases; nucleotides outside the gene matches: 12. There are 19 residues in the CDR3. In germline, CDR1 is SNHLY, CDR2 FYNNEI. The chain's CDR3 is CASSDDRGPKGANTGELFF. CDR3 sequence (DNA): TGTGCCAGCAGTGACGACAGGGGCCCTAAGGGGGCGAACACCGGGGAGCTGTTTTTT.

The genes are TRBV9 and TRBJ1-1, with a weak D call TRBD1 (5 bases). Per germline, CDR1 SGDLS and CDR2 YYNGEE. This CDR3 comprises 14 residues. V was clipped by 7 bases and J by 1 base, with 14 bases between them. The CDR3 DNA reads TGTGCCAGCCAGCCGACAGCGCAGAACACTGAAGCTTTCTTT. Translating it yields CASQPTAQNTEAFF. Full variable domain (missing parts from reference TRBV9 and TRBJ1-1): DSGVTQTPKHLITATGQRVTLRCSPRSGDLSVYWYQQSLDQGLQFLIQYYNGEERAKGNILERFSAQQFPDLHSELNLSSLELGDSALYFCASQPTAQNTEAFFGQGTRLTVV.

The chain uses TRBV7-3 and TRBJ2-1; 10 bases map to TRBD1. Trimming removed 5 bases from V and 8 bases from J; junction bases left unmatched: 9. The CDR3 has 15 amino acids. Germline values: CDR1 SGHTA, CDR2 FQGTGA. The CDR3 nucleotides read TGTGCCAGCAGCCCCAGGACAGGGGGTCACGATGAGCAGTTCTTC. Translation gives CASSPRTGGHDEQFF. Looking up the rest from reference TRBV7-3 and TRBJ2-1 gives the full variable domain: GAGVSQTPSNKVTEKGKYVELRCDPISGHTALYWYRQSLGQGPEFLIYFQGTGAADDSGLPNDRFFAVRPEGSVSTLKIQRTERGDSAVYLCASSPRTGGHDEQFFGPGTRLTVL.

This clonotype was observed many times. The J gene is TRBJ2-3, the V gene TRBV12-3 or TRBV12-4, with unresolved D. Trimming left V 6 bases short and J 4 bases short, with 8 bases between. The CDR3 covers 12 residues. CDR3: CASRQRADTQYF. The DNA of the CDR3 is TGTGCCAGCAGACAGAGAGCAGATACGCAGTATTTT.

CDR3 bases: TGTGCCAGCAGTGACCCAGTTGAAGCTTTCTTT. Translating gives CASSDPVEAFF. The chain has TRBV2 and TRBJ1-1; no definite D call. The germline V and J ends were trimmed by 3 bases and 7 bases, with 6 bases remaining between them. The germline CDR1 and CDR2 sequences are SNHLY and FYNNEI. This CDR3 has 11 residues.

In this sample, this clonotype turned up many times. The CDR3 is CASSFAGNEQFF. In DNA, the CDR3 is TGTGCCAGCAGTTTTGCCGGCAATGAGCAGTTCTTC. This chain uses TRBV12-3 or TRBV12-4 with TRBJ2-1; D is unclear. The CDR3 loop spans 12 amino acids. The germline V and J ends were trimmed by 3 bases and 6 bases, with 6 bases remaining between them.

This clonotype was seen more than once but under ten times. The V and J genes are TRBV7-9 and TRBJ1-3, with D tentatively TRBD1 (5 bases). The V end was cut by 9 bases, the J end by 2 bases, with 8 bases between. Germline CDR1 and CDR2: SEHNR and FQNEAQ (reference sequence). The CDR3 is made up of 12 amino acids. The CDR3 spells CARGATGNTIYF. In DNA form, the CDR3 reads TGTGCCAGAGGGGCGACTGGAAACACCATATATTTT.

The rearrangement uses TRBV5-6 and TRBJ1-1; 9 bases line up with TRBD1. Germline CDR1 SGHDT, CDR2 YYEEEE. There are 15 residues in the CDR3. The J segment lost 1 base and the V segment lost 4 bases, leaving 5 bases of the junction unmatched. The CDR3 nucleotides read TGTGCCAGCAGCCTTGGACAGGGGAGGAACACTGAAGCTTTCTTT. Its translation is CASSLGQGRNTEAFF.

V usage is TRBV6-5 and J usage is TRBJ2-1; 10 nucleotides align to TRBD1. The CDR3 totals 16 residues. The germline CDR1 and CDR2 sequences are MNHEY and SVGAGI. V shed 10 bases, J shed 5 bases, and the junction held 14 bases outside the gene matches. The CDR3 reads CATTQNPGQGNNEQFF. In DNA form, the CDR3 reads TGTGCCACCACGCAAAACCCGGGACAGGGGAACAATGAGCAGTTCTTC.